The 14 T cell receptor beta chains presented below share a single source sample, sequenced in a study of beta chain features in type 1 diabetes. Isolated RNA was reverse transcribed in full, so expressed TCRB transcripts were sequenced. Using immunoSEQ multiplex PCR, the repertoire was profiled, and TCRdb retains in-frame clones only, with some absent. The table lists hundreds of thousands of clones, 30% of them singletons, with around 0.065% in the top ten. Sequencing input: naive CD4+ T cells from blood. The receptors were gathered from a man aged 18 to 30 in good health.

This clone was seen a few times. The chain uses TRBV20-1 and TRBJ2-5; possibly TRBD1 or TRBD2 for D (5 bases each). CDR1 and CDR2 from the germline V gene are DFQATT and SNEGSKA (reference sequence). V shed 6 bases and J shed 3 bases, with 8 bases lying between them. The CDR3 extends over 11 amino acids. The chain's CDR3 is CSAEGKETQYF. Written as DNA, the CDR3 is TGCAGTGCAGAGGGGAAAGAGACCCAGTACTTC.

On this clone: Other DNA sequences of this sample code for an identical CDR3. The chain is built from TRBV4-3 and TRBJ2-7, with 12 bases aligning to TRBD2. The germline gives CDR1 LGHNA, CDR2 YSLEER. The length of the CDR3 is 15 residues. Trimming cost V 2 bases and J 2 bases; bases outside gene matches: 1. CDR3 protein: CASSQLAGGPYEQYF. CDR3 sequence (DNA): TGCGCCAGCAGCCAACTAGCGGGAGGGCCCTACGAGCAGTACTTC.

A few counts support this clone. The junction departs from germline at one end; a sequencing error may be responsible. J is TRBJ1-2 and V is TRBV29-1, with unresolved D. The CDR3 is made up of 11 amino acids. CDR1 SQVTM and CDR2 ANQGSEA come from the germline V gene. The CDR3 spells CSVRTAENAFF. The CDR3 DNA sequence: TGCAGCGTTAGAACAGCAGAGAACGCCTTCTTC.

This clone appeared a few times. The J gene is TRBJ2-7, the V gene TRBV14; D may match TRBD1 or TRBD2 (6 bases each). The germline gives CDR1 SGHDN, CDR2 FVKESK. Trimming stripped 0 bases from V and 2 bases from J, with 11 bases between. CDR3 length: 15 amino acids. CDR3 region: CASSQDLGGPYEQYF. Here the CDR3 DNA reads TGTGCCAGCAGCCAAGATCTGGGGGGCCCCTACGAGCAGTACTTC.

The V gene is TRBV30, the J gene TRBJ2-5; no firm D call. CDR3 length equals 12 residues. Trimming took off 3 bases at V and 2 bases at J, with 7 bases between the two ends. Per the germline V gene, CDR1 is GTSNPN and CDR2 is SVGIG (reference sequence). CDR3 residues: CAWRGQQETQYF. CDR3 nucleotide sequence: TGTGCCTGGAGAGGGCAACAAGAGACCCAGTACTTC.

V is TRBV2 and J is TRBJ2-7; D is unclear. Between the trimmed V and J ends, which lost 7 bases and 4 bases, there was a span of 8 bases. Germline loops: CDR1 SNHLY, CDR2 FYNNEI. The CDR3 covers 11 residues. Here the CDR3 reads CASIRVYEQYF. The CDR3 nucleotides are TGTGCCAGCATCCGCGTGTACGAGCAGTACTTC.

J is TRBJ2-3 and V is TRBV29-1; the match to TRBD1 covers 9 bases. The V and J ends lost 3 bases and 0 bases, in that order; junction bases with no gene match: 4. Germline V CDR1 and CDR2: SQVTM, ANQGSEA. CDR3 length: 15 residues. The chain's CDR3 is CSVEGTGTSTDTQYF. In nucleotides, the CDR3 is TGCAGCGTTGAGGGGACAGGGACTAGCACAGATACGCAGTATTTT.

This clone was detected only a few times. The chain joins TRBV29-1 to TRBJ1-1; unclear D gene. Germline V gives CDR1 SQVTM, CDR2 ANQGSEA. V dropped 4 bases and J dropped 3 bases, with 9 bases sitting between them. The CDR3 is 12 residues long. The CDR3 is CSVVSSDTEAFF. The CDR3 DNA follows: TGCAGCGTTGTCTCTTCTGACACTGAAGCTTTCTTT.

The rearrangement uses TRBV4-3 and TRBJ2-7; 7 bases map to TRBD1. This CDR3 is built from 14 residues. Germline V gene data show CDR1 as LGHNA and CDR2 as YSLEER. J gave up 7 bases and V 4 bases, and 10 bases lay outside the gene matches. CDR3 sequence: CASSLRGTSGEQYF. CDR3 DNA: TGCGCCAGCAGCCTCAGGGGGACCTCGGGAGAGCAGTACTTC.

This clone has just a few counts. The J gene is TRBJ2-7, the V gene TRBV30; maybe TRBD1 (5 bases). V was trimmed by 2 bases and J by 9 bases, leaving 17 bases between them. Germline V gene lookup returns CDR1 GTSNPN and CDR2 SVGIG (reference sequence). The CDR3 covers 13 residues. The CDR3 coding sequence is TGTGCCTGGAGTACTCAGGGCCCGCTTGGGCAGTACTTC. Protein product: CAWSTQGPLGQYF.

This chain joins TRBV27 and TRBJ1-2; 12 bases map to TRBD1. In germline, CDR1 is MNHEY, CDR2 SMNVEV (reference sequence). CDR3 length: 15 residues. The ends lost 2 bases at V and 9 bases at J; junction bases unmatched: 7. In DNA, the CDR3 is TGTGCCAGCAGTTTAGAAGGGACAGGGGGCGTCAGCTACACCTTC. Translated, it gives CASSLEGTGGVSYTF.

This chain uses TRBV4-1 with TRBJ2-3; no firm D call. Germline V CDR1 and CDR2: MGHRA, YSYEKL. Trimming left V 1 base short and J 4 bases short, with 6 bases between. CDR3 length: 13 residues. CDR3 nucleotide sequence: TGCGCCAGCAGCCAAGTTGGGGCAGATACGCAGTATTTT. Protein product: CASSQVGADTQYF.

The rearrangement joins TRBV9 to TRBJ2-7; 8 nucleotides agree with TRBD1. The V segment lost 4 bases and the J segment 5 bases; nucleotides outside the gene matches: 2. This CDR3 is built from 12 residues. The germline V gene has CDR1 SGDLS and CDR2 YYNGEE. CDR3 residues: CASSKQGDEQYF. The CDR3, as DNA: TGTGCCAGCAGCAAACAGGGGGACGAGCAGTACTTC. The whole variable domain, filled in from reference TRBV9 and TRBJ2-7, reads DSGVTQTPKHLITATGQRVTLRCSPRSGDLSVYWYQQSLDQGLQFLIQYYNGEERAKGNILERFSAQQFPDLHSELNLSSLELGDSALYFCASSKQGDEQYFGPGTRLTVT.

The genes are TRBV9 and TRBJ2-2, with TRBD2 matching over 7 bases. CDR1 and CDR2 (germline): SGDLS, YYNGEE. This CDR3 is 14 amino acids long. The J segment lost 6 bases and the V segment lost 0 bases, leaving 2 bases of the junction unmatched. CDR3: CASSVALAAGELFF. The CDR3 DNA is TGTGCCAGCAGCGTAGCGCTAGCGGCCGGGGAGCTGTTTTTT.